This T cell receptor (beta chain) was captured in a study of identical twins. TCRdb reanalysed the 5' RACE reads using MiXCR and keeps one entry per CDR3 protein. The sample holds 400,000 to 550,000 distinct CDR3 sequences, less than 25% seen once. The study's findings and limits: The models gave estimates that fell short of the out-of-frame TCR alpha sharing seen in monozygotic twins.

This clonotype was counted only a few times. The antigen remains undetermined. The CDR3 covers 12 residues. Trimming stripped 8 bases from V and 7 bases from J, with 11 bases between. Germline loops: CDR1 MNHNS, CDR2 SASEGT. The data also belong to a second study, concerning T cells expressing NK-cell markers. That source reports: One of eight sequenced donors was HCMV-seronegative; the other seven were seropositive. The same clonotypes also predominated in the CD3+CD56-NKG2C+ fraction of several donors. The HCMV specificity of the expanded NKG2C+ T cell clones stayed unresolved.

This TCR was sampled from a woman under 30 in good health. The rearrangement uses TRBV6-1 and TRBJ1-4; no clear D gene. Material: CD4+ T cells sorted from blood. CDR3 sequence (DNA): TGTGCCAGCGTCCTCCCACCTGAAAAACTGTTTTTT. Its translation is CASVLPPEKLFF.